This T cell receptor (beta chain) was identified in a study of blood T cell repertoires in COVID-19. Study context: T cells, B-cell-depleted T cells, or PBMCs supplied cDNA or gDNA.

Participants were placed into cohorts based on the clinical history they reported. For recovered donors of Cohort 3, there were two negative PCRs, clearance, or symptom resolution. J gave up 6 bases and V 6 bases, and 6 bases lay outside the gene matches. The CDR3 has 14 residues. Germline V gene lookup returns CDR1 MDHEN and CDR2 SYDVKM. Here immunoSEQ multiplex PCR was the method, and the copy in TCRdb shows in-frame clones only, minus some. The sample has almost 400,000 clones, under 90% seen once. The sample comprised PBMCs or T cells enriched from blood (not recorded which). J is TRBJ1-5 and V is TRBV28; 9 nucleotides agree with TRBD1. The receptor's source is a woman younger than 45 who had recovered from COVID-19. The CDR3 loop reads CASSWTGEGQPQHF. The CDR3, as DNA: TGTGCCAGCAGCTGGACAGGGGAAGGTCAGCCCCAGCATTTT.